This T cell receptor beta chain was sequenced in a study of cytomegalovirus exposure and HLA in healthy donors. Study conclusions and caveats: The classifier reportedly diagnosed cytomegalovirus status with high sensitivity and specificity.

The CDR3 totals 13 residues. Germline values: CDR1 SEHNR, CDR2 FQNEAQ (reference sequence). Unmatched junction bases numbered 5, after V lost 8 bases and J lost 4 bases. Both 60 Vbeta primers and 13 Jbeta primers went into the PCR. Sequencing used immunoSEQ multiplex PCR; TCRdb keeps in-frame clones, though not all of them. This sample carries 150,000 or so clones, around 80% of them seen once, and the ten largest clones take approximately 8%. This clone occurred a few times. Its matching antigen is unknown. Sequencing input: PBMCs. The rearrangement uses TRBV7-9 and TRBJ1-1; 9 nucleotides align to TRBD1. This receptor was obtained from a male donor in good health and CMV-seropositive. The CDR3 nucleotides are TGTGCCAGCGGCGACAGGGGGGGCACTGAAGCTTTCTTT. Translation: CASGDRGGTEAFF.